A single sample is the source of the 23 T cell receptor beta chains below, sequenced in a study of human CD8 memory T cell subsets. Sequencing libraries of TCR beta were made by UMI-labeled 5' RACE. From the 5' RACE reads, TCRdb lists one entry per CDR3 protein and no DNA. The clone table shows under 5,000 distinct CDR3 sequences, with the ten largest holding 33%. Sequencing was performed on CD8+ T cells from PBMCs. These TCRs come from a human donor in good health.

The J gene is TRBJ2-7, the V gene TRBV12-3 or TRBV12-4; TCRdb outputs TRBD1, but without DNA this stays unchecked. The CDR3 has 14 amino acids. Here the CDR3 reads CASSGDRGVYEQYF.

The chain employs TRBV7-9 and TRBJ2-7. The CDR3 totals 13 residues. CDR1 and CDR2 from the germline V gene are SEHNR and FQNEAQ (reference sequence). The CDR3 is CASSLDSTYEQYF.

The chain joins TRBV6-4 to TRBJ2-3; the TRBD2 assignment by TCRdb is unverifiable without DNA. This CDR3 comprises 17 residues. Per germline, CDR1 MRHNA and CDR2 SNTAGT. The CDR3: CASSESGQSRHTDTQYF.

This rearrangement joins TRBV27 to TRBJ2-1; TCRdb returns TRBD1, unconfirmable since there is no DNA. Germline lookup yields CDR1 MNHEY and CDR2 SMNVEV (reference sequence). The CDR3 extends over 12 amino acids. The CDR3 here is CASSFGGGEQFF.

The genes are TRBV5-4 and TRBJ2-7; TCRdb's D gene call, TRBD2, goes unchecked for lack of DNA. This CDR3 region has 13 residues. Looked up from germline, CDR1 is SGHNT and CDR2 is YYREEE (reference sequence). The CDR3 here is CASSPPSGREQYF.

This sequence joins TRBV29-1 and TRBJ2-1; TCRdb lists TRBD2, though no DNA is available to test this call. This CDR3 spans 16 amino acids. The germline V gene has CDR1 SQVTM and CDR2 ANQGSEA. This CDR3 is CSVDGPSGAVGVEQFF.

According to its frequency, this clonotype is medium-sized. The rearrangement links TRBV2 to TRBJ1-1; TCRdb selects TRBD1, and the lack of DNA leaves this call unchecked. Germline V gives CDR1 SNHLY, CDR2 FYNNEI. There are 12 residues in the CDR3. CDR3 loop: CARDRPNTEAFF.

The gene calls are TRBV4-1 and TRBJ2-3; without DNA, the TCRdb call of TRBD2 cannot be checked. CDR3 length: 15 amino acids. The germline gives CDR1 MGHRA, CDR2 YSYEKL. The CDR3 loop reads CASSQFAGSTDTQYF.

The V call is TRBV6-5, the J call TRBJ2-3; TCRdb picks TRBD2, but there is no DNA to check that call. This CDR3 is built from 16 residues. Germline values: CDR1 MNHEY, CDR2 SVGAGI. The CDR3 protein is CASSYSIASGGDTQYF.

This chain links TRBV15 with TRBJ2-3. CDR1 and CDR2 from the germline V gene are LNHNV and YYDKDF (reference sequence). The CDR3 length is 13 residues. CDR3 amino acids: CATSRDQADTQYF.

This chain uses TRBV24-1 with TRBJ2-1. The CDR3 extends over 13 amino acids. CDR1 is KGHDR, CDR2 SFDVKD, per germline. The CDR3: CATRDSTYNEQFF.

The chain links TRBV4-1 to TRBJ2-5; TCRdb proposes TRBD1, but this gene call is untestable without DNA. Per germline, CDR1 MGHRA and CDR2 YSYEKL. The CDR3 totals 15 residues. CDR3 sequence reads: CASSPGTIAQETQYF.

The chain links TRBV6-5 to TRBJ2-5; no DNA is available, so the TRBD1 call from TCRdb remains unchecked. The CDR3 is 18 residues long. From germline, CDR1 is MNHEY and CDR2 SVGAGI. CDR3 loop: CASSSWPDRRGEKETQYF.

The rearrangement joins TRBV11-3 to TRBJ2-1; TCRdb designates TRBD1, a call that cannot be tested without DNA. CDR3 length: 12 amino acids. The germline gives CDR1 SGHNT, CDR2 YENEEA. The CDR3 loop is CASSRDRSEQFF.

The J gene is TRBJ2-3, the V gene TRBV6-5; the D call from TCRdb, TRBD2, cannot be confirmed without DNA. This CDR3 has 14 amino acids. The germline gives CDR1 MNHEY, CDR2 SVGAGI. The CDR3 protein is CASTPLAGVGTQYF.

The gene calls are TRBV12-3 or TRBV12-4 and TRBJ2-5; TCRdb gives TRBD2 as the D gene, but with no DNA this cannot be confirmed. The CDR3 contains 14 residues. The CDR3 sequence: CASSFGPYQETQYF.

The chain has TRBV25-1 and TRBJ2-7; TCRdb returns TRBD1, unconfirmable since there is no DNA. Germline loops: CDR1 MGHDK, CDR2 SYGVNS. The CDR3 runs 17 residues. This CDR3 reads CASSEFGGAGKGYEQYF.

The V and J genes are TRBV6-5 and TRBJ1-2. The CDR3 contains 16 residues. CDR1 is MNHEY and CDR2 is SVGAGI in the germline V gene. CDR3: CASSYHTPPMGYGYTF.

The V gene is TRBV3-1, the J gene TRBJ2-1; TCRdb's assignment of TRBD2 cannot be checked, as there is no DNA. Germline assignment: CDR1 LGHDT and CDR2 YNNKEL (reference sequence). The CDR3 runs to 18 residues. CDR3 residues: CASSQDLAGELSYNEQFF.

This chain uses TRBV10-3 with TRBJ2-3; as DNA is missing, the TRBD1 call by TCRdb cannot be tested. The CDR3 consists of 14 residues. Germline CDR1 is ENHRY and CDR2 is SYGVKD. CDR3 residues: CAISERGLGDTQYF.

The chain recombines TRBV30 with TRBJ1-2; the TCRdb D gene call, TRBD1, has no DNA to confirm it. This CDR3 is 13 amino acids long. Germline CDR1 is GTSNPN and CDR2 is SVGIG (reference sequence). The CDR3 region is CAWRLGTRDGYTF.

V usage is TRBV20-1 and J usage is TRBJ2-2; checking the TCRdb D call of TRBD2 is not possible without DNA. The CDR3 is 18 residues long. The germline V gene has CDR1 DFQATT and CDR2 SNEGSKA (reference sequence). CDR3 in amino acids: CSARDHTSGARRTGELFF.

This chain joins TRBV20-1 and TRBJ2-7; TCRdb's D gene call, TRBD2, goes unchecked for lack of DNA. CDR3 length: 14 amino acids. Germline V gene sequence: CDR1 DFQATT, CDR2 SNEGSKA (reference sequence). CDR3 region: CSAPQLGPNPEQYF.